The rows below give T cell receptor beta chains drawn from one sample of a study of blood T cells in healthy people across ages. TCRdb ran MiXCR on the 5' RACE reads and lists one entry per CDR3 protein. The repertoire holds more than 900,000 distinct CDR3 sequences, with 25% as singletons. The sample was also linked to a second study, of T cells of mothers and their children.

Sequencing was performed on blood. Receptors originate from a girl aged 2 to 9 in good health. Both conserved end residues are part of each CDR3. A D gene is named only where the DNA matches it firmly. Rows may omit the clone size; those that give it use once, few, many or a size class.

length	size	J	V	D	CDR3	DNA
15	-	TRBJ2-1	TRBV2	-	CASRGNLSSYNEQFF	TGTGCCAGCAGGGGAAACCTTAGCTCCTACAATGAGCAGTTCTTC
16	-	TRBJ1-1	TRBV20-1	-	CSASIFNRALNTEAFF	TGCAGTGCTAGTATTTTTAACAGGGCCCTGAACACTGAAGCTTTCTTT
17	-	TRBJ2-4	TRBV27	-	CASSPTDYALAKNIQYF	TGTGCCAGCAGTCCCACCGACTATGCTCTAGCCAAAAACATTCAGTACTTC
12	-	TRBJ2-5	TRBV6-5	-	CATARGPETQYF	TGTGCCACCGCCCGGGGGCCGGAGACCCAGTACTTC
18	-	TRBJ2-5	TRBV7-8	TRBD2	CASSLTQREGRWGETQYF	TGTGCCAGCAGCTTAACCCAGCGGGAGGGCCGGTGGGGAGAGACCCAGTACTTC
15	few	TRBJ2-4	TRBV20-1	-	CSAHGVAGREDIQYF	TGCAGTGCTCACGGGGTGGCGGGAAGGGAGGACATTCAGTACTTC
17	-	TRBJ1-5	TRBV28	TRBD1	CASSLGTGTKGNQPQHF	TGTGCCAGCAGCCTCGGGACAGGGACTAAGGGCAATCAGCCCCAGCATTTT
13	-	TRBJ2-7	TRBV4-1	TRBD2	CASSQSGTYEQYF	TGCGCCAGCAGCCAAAGCGGGACCTACGAGCAGTACTTC
17	once	TRBJ2-6	TRBV20-1	TRBD2	CSARAGTGGSGANVLTF	TGCAGTGCTAGAGCCGGGACGGGGGGCTCTGGGGCCAACGTCCTGACTTTC
14	-	TRBJ2-3	TRBV12-3/TRBV12-4	-	CASSSIGPTDTQYF	TGTGCCAGCAGTTCTATCGGACCCACAGATACGCAGTATTTT
17	-	TRBJ2-2	TRBV6-2/TRBV6-3	TRBD1	CASSLRTGGGRTGELFF	TGTGCCAGCAGCCTAAGGACAGGGGGCGGCAGGACCGGGGAGCTGTTTTTT
17	-	TRBJ2-1	TRBV28	-	CASSLQWSSSSYNEQFF	TGTGCCAGCAGTTTACAGTGGAGCTCGAGCTCCTACAATGAGCAGTTCTTC
17	-	TRBJ1-2	TRBV3-1	-	CASSQDGGGRGIYGYTF	TGTGCCAGCAGCCAAGACGGAGGAGGGAGAGGTATCTATGGCTACACCTTC
15	-	TRBJ2-7	TRBV20-1	TRBD1	CSATTGTGRDYEQYF	TGCAGTGCTACCACCGGGACAGGGCGAGATTACGAGCAGTACTTC
18	-	TRBJ2-5	TRBV15	-	CATSRDSADMAGQETRYF	TGTGCCACCAGCAGAGATTCGGCTGACATGGCGGGTCAAGAGACCCGGTACTTC
19	few	TRBJ2-7	TRBV11-2	TRBD2	CASSPRGASGSSAYDEQYF	TGTGCCAGCAGCCCCAGAGGGGCTAGCGGGAGTTCCGCCTACGACGAGCAGTACTTC
15	-	TRBJ2-1	TRBV28	-	CASTYAEGTDNEQFF	TGTGCCAGCACCTACGCGGAGGGAACTGACAATGAGCAGTTCTTC
14	few	TRBJ1-5	TRBV3-1	-	CASSPHNGPQPQHF	TGTGCCAGCAGCCCCCACAACGGGCCCCAGCCCCAGCATTTT
14	few	TRBJ2-4	TRBV6-5	TRBD2	CASTQAGGKNIQYF	TGTGCCAGCACCCAGGCGGGAGGGAAAAACATTCAGTACTTC
17	few	TRBJ2-3	TRBV20-1	-	CSATKPTPDPSTDTQYF	TGCAGTGCTACGAAACCGACTCCTGACCCAAGCACAGATACGCAGTATTTT
17	-	TRBJ2-5	TRBV28	-	CASSRDEISSSQETQYF	TGTGCCAGCAGCAGGGATGAGATTAGCAGCTCCCAAGAGACCCAGTACTTC
14	-	TRBJ2-2	TRBV6-1	-	CASGIGTYTGELFF	TGTGCCAGCGGGATCGGGACCTACACCGGGGAGCTGTTTTTT
15	-	TRBJ2-1	TRBV12-3/TRBV12-4	TRBD2	CASSFGLAGGREQFF	TGTGCCAGCAGTTTCGGTCTAGCGGGGGGGCGCGAGCAGTTCTTC
15	few	TRBJ2-5	TRBV6-5	-	CASSPQARPQETQYF	TGTGCCAGCAGCCCACAGGCAAGACCCCAAGAGACCCAGTACTTC
14	-	TRBJ2-2	TRBV19	-	CASNLWGRAGELFF	TGTGCCAGTAACCTTTGGGGTCGGGCCGGGGAGCTGTTTTTT
15	-	TRBJ1-2	TRBV4-3	TRBD1	CASSSGTGTNYGYTF	TGCGCCAGCAGCTCAGGGACAGGGACTAACTATGGCTACACCTTC
17	few	TRBJ2-1	TRBV10-3	TRBD2	CAINDPKAGGPVDEQFF	TGTGCCATCAACGACCCGAAAGCGGGAGGGCCGGTTGATGAGCAGTTCTTC
15	-	TRBJ2-3	TRBV4-2	-	CASSQLTGSGDTQYF	TGTGCCAGCAGCCAACTCACAGGGTCCGGAGATACGCAGTATTTT
12	-	TRBJ2-3	TRBV20-1	-	CSARRMEDTQYF	TGCAGTGCACGGAGAATGGAAGATACGCAGTATTTT
12	few	TRBJ2-3	TRBV20-1	-	CSASHATDTQYF	TGCAGTGCTAGCCACGCAACAGATACGCAGTATTTT
16	-	TRBJ2-7	TRBV3-1	-	CASSRRFVDSIYEQYF	TGTGCCAGCAGCAGAAGATTCGTGGATTCTATTTACGAGCAGTACTTC
12	few	TRBJ2-5	TRBV11-2	-	CASMGKKETQYF	TGTGCCAGCATGGGGAAAAAAGAGACCCAGTACTTC
12	-	TRBJ1-6	TRBV5-1	-	CASREGSSPLHF	TGCGCCAGCAGAGAGGGGAGCTCACCCCTCCACTTT